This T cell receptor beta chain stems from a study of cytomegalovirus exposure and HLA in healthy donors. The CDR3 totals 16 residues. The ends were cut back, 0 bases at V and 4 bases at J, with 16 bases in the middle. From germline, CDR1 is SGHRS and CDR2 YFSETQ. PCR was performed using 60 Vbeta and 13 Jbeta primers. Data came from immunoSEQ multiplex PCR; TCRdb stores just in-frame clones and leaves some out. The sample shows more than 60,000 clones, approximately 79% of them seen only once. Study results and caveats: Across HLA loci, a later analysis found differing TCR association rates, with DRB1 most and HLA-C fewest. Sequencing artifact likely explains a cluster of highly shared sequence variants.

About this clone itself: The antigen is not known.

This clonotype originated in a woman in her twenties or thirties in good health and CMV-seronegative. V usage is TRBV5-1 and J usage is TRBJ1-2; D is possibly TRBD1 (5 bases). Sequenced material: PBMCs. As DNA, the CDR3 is TGCGCCAGCAGCTTGGAGCCCGGGGGTGCGACCTATGGCTACACCTTC. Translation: CASSLEPGGATYGYTF.